Listed here are 30 T cell receptor beta chains from one sample, sequenced in a study. TCRdb itself ran the RT-PCR reads through MiXCR, one entry per CDR3 protein. The sample contains about 680,000 distinct CDR3 sequences, 12% to 15% of which appear only once. The specimen sequenced was memory CD4+ T cells from blood. These receptors came from a female donor in good health, serving as a healthy control.

The table lists this clonotype with many counts. The rearrangement joins TRBV12-3 or TRBV12-4 to TRBJ2-3; 9 bases map to TRBD1. CDR3 length equals 16 residues. After removal of 2 bases from V and 2 bases from J, the junction contained 5 bases not matched to a gene. The CDR3 is CASSLYRGHVTDTQYF. The DNA of the CDR3 is TGTGCCAGCAGTTTATACAGGGGGCATGTCACAGATACGCAGTATTTT.

This clonotype showed up many times. This chain connects TRBV20-1 to TRBJ2-7; D is perhaps TRBD1 (6 bases). V was trimmed by 5 bases and J by 4 bases, leaving 9 bases between them. The CDR3 extends over 11 amino acids. Germline V gene data show CDR1 as DFQATT and CDR2 as SNEGSKA (reference sequence). The CDR3 reads CSADRNYEQYF. The CDR3 bases are TGCAGTGCTGACAGGAATTACGAGCAGTACTTC.

There are many counts of this clonotype. The J gene is TRBJ2-3, the V gene TRBV6-1; D gene uncertain. The CDR3 covers 15 residues. In germline, CDR1 is MNHNS, CDR2 SASEGT. V was clipped by 6 bases and J by 6 bases, with 19 bases between them. The CDR3 DNA reads as TGTGCCAGCAGGACGAGACCGGGTATGCCTGATACGCAGTATTTT. Encoded protein: CASRTRPGMPDTQYF.

The rearrangement uses TRBV11-2 and TRBJ2-2; 9 bases are shared with TRBD1. This CDR3 comprises 15 residues. Germline CDR1 is SGHAT and CDR2 is FQNNGV. V was clipped by 3 bases and J by 4 bases; unmatched bases: 3. This chain's CDR3 is CASSFSTGGTGELFF. The CDR3 coding sequence is TGTGCCAGCAGCTTTTCGACAGGGGGCACCGGGGAGCTGTTTTTT.

This clonotype occurred many times. V gene TRBV12-3 or TRBV12-4 combines with J gene TRBJ1-2, with a weak D call TRBD1 (5 bases). The CDR3 extends over 14 amino acids. V was pared by 5 bases and J by 3 bases, with 13 bases between. The CDR3 loop is CASSARGHDYGYTF. The CDR3 nucleotides are TGTGCCAGCAGTGCCCGGGGCCACGACTATGGCTACACCTTC.

This clonotype was found a few times. The chain carries TRBV9 and TRBJ2-7, with TRBD1 matching 8 bases. The CDR3 runs 14 residues. Per the germline V gene, CDR1 is SGDLS and CDR2 is YYNGEE. Trimming at V came to 4 bases and at J to 6 bases, leaving 9 bases not matched to a gene. CDR3 sequence: CASSLIGQGGEQYF. The CDR3 DNA sequence: TGTGCCAGCAGCCTCATTGGACAGGGAGGCGAGCAGTACTTC.

This clonotype was found a few times. V and J are TRBV7-9 and TRBJ1-1; D not certain. The CDR3 loop spans 16 amino acids. CDR1 is SEHNR and CDR2 is FQNEAQ in the germline V gene (reference sequence). With 5 bases removed from V and 1 base from J, the gap between germline ends came to 17 bases. The CDR3 DNA reads TGTGCCAGCAGCCCCACCCGAGGGAGAGGGAACACTGAAGCTTTCTTT. Amino acid sequence: CASSPTRGRGNTEAFF.

V and J are TRBV28 and TRBJ2-3; the D call may be TRBD1 or TRBD2 (5 bases each). The CDR3 is 13 amino acids. The V and J ends lost 4 bases and 2 bases respectively, with 7 bases between them. Germline V gene lookup returns CDR1 MDHEN and CDR2 SYDVKM. In DNA, the CDR3 is TGTGCCAGCAGTTGGGGGATCACAGATACGCAGTATTTT. This translates into CASSWGITDTQYF.

This clonotype was picked up many times. The rearrangement uses TRBV6-5 and TRBJ2-5; TRBD2 aligns across 10 bases. Germline CDR1 is MNHEY and CDR2 is SVGAGI. The CDR3 totals 14 residues. V lost 5 bases and J lost 7; bases outside the gene matches: 7. Here the CDR3 reads CASSRGLAEGTQYF. As DNA, the CDR3 is TGTGCCAGCAGTCGTGGACTAGCGGAAGGGACCCAGTACTTC.

The V and J genes are TRBV12-5 and TRBJ2-7, with D perhaps TRBD1 (7 bases). Trimming shortened V by 7 bases and J by 1 base, and 11 bases separated the two germline ends. CDR3 length: 13 residues. CDR1 LGHNT and CDR2 FRNRAP come from the germline V gene. The CDR3 loop is CASAGGQSYEQYF. CDR3 nucleotide sequence: TGTGCTAGTGCCGGGGGACAGTCCTACGAGCAGTACTTC.

This clonotype was seen ten or more times. The chain uses TRBV7-9 and TRBJ2-1, with a possible D match to TRBD2 (5 bases). V gave up 7 bases and J gave up 8 bases, with 24 bases separating them. Germline CDR1 is SEHNR and CDR2 is FQNEAQ (reference sequence). The CDR3 covers 16 residues. The CDR3 protein is CASTGVSRGGYDEQFF. CDR3 nucleotide sequence: TGTGCCAGCACCGGCGTAAGTCGGGGTGGATACGATGAGCAGTTCTTC.

A few counts support this clonotype. The chain employs TRBV20-1 and TRBJ1-1, with D perhaps TRBD1 (5 bases). CDR3 size: 13 residues. Germline V gene data show CDR1 as DFQATT and CDR2 as SNEGSKA (reference sequence). V lost 6 bases and J 5 bases, leaving 16 bases between the germline ends. The CDR3 coding sequence is TGCAGTGCCCCCCAGGGAACGAGGACTGAAGCTTTCTTT. Its protein product is CSAPQGTRTEAFF.

The chain employs TRBV4-1 and TRBJ2-1; D is perhaps TRBD2 (6 bases). Trimming shortened V by 0 bases and J by 2 bases, and 8 bases separated the two germline ends. CDR3 length equals 15 residues. The germline V gene encodes CDR1 MGHRA and CDR2 YSYEKL. CDR3 protein: CASSQERLAYNEQFF. The CDR3 nucleotides read TGCGCCAGCAGCCAAGAACGACTAGCCTACAATGAGCAGTTCTTC.

This clonotype was recorded many times. The chain recombines TRBV7-2 with TRBJ2-3; D call uncertain. Trimming cost V 0 bases and J 5 bases, with 12 bases left between them. The germline V gene encodes CDR1 SGHTA and CDR2 FQGNSA. This CDR3 has 15 residues. The CDR3 DNA follows: TGTGCCAGCAGCTTAGCATCTTGGGTGGGAGATACGCAGTATTTT. This codes for CASSLASWVGDTQYF.

The chain carries TRBV5-1 and TRBJ2-2, with D perhaps matching TRBD2 (5 bases). The CDR3 is 16 amino acids. CDR1 and CDR2 from the germline V gene are SGHRS and YFSETQ. Trimming shortened V by 1 base and J by 0 bases, and 10 bases separated the two germline ends. CDR3 in amino acids: CASSLTGEANTGELFF. The CDR3 DNA reads TGCGCCAGCAGCTTGACCGGGGAAGCGAACACCGGGGAGCTGTTTTTT.

This clonotype has ten or more counts. The chain has TRBV12-3 or TRBV12-4 and TRBJ2-1; no clear D gene. V lost 0 bases, J lost 6 bases, and 9 bases lay in between. The CDR3 contains 14 residues. DNA of the CDR3: TGTGCCAGCAGTTTAGCTGTGACCTCCAATGAGCAGTTCTTC. It translates to CASSLAVTSNEQFF.

This chain connects TRBV15 to TRBJ2-1, with D perhaps TRBD1 (5 bases). The CDR3 covers 17 residues. Between the trimmed V and J ends, which lost 2 bases and 4 bases, there was a span of 18 bases. The germline V gene has CDR1 LNHNV and CDR2 YYDKDF (reference sequence). As DNA, the CDR3 is TGTGCCACCAGCAGAACCGGATCGAGGACATCTTACAATGAGCAGTTCTTC. This codes for CATSRTGSRTSYNEQFF. Using reference TRBV15 and TRBJ2-1 for the parts outside the CDR3, the full variable domain is DAMVIQNPRYQVTQFGKPVTLSCSQTLNHNVMYWYQQKSSQAPKLLFHYYDKDFNNEADTPDNFQSRRPNTSFCFLDIRSPGLGDTAMYLCATSRTGSRTSYNEQFFGPGTRLTVL.

This clonotype was observed a handful of times. The chain has TRBV29-1 and TRBJ2-2, with 8 nucleotides matching TRBD1. This CDR3 is 14 amino acids long. V gave up 3 bases and J gave up 7 bases; unmatched junction bases: 7. Germline V gives CDR1 SQVTM, CDR2 ANQGSEA. CDR3 amino acids: CSVEGRQGSGELFF. CDR3 bases: TGCAGCGTTGAGGGTCGACAGGGGAGCGGGGAGCTGTTTTTT.

This clonotype was seen at least ten times. This chain connects TRBV12-3 or TRBV12-4 to TRBJ2-1, with 8 bases aligning to TRBD2. The CDR3 consists of 15 residues. J gave up 10 bases and V 2 bases, and 10 bases lay outside the gene matches. The CDR3 here is CASSLLSGGPSEQFF. The CDR3 DNA reads TGTGCCAGCAGTTTATTGAGCGGGGGCCCCTCGGAGCAGTTCTTC.

V usage is TRBV24-1 and J usage is TRBJ2-3; 11 nucleotides align to TRBD2. The CDR3 is 17 residues long. Germline loops: CDR1 KGHDR, CDR2 SFDVKD. Unmatched junction bases numbered 12, after V lost 5 bases and J lost 6 bases. CDR3 coding DNA: TGTGCCACCAGTGGTCCGACTAGCGGGGCTACCATGGATACGCAGTATTTT. This codes for CATSGPTSGATMDTQYF.

This clonotype was counted at least ten times. V usage is TRBV10-3 and J usage is TRBJ2-7; perhaps TRBD2 as D (5 bases). This CDR3 is built from 13 residues. Germline CDR1 reads ENHRY; CDR2 reads SYGVKD. Trimming pared 4 bases from V and 1 base from J, leaving 8 bases between. The CDR3 protein is CAISGTGSYEQYF. DNA of the CDR3: TGTGCCATCAGTGGGACGGGGTCCTACGAGCAGTACTTC.

This clonotype was detected a few times. V gene TRBV7-2 combines with J gene TRBJ2-7; possibly TRBD2 for D (7 bases). V lost 1 base to trimming and J lost 2 bases, with 12 bases between them. Germline lookup yields CDR1 SGHTA and CDR2 FQGNSA. The CDR3 spans 15 residues. The CDR3 region is CASSLEGGGTYEQYF. The DNA for the CDR3 is TGTGCCAGCAGCTTAGAAGGGGGGGGGACCTACGAGCAGTACTTC.

The V gene is TRBV20-1, the J gene TRBJ1-2; weak D call: TRBD1 (6 bases). Trimming stripped 5 bases from V and 2 bases from J, with 15 bases between. Germline lookup yields CDR1 DFQATT and CDR2 SNEGSKA (reference sequence). CDR3 size: 14 residues. The CDR3 loop is CSAPGGGQNYGYTF. The CDR3 region has the DNA TGCAGTGCTCCTGGGGGGGGCCAGAACTATGGCTACACCTTC.

This clonotype has only a few counts. V gene TRBV20-1 combines with J gene TRBJ2-7, with 9 nucleotides matching TRBD1. Germline V gives CDR1 DFQATT, CDR2 SNEGSKA (reference sequence). The CDR3 loop spans 15 amino acids. V was pared by 5 bases and J by 5 bases, with 13 bases of the junction left unmatched. This CDR3 is CSARYSGQGRNEQYF. CDR3 DNA sequence: TGCAGTGCTCGGTACTCGGGACAGGGTCGCAACGAGCAGTACTTC.

The V and J genes are TRBV6-5 and TRBJ1-2; no reliable D call. Germline V gene sequence: CDR1 MNHEY, CDR2 SVGAGI. This CDR3 has 14 amino acids. Trimming shortened V by 9 bases and J by 6 bases, and 20 bases separated the two germline ends. In DNA form, the CDR3 reads TGTGCCAGTATGGTGGCGGCGGGGTCAAATGGCTACACCTTC. Residues: CASMVAAGSNGYTF.

This clonotype was seen more than once but under ten times. V and J are TRBV4-3 and TRBJ1-6; a possible D gene is TRBD1 (5 bases). V was trimmed by 6 bases and J by 8 bases, leaving 17 bases between them. Germline V gives CDR1 LGHNA, CDR2 YSLEER. The CDR3 is 15 amino acids. CDR3 loop: CASRHNQGGYSPLHF. CDR3 nucleotides: TGCGCCAGCAGGCACAATCAGGGTGGTTATTCACCCCTCCACTTT.

This clonotype appeared a few times. The chain links TRBV3-1 to TRBJ2-4, with 7 positions matching TRBD1. The germline CDR1 and CDR2 sequences are LGHDT and YNNKEL (reference sequence). The length of the CDR3 is 13 residues. Losses at the gene ends were 6 bases for V and 6 bases for J; bases not matched to a gene: 5. The CDR3 DNA sequence: TGTGCCAGCAGTGCTTCAGGGGGAAACATTCAGTACTTC. It codes for CASSASGGNIQYF. Based on the CDR3 plus reference TRBV3-1 and TRBJ2-4, the full variable domain is DTAVSQTPKYLVTQMGNDKSIKCEQNLGHDTMYWYKQDSKKFLKIMFSYNNKELIINETVPNRFSPKSPDKAHLNLHINSLELGDSAVYFCASSASGGNIQYFGAGTRLSVL.

This clonotype was seen at least ten times. This chain uses TRBV27 with TRBJ2-6; D call uncertain. From germline, CDR1 is MNHEY and CDR2 SMNVEV (reference sequence). This CDR3 region has 15 residues. V lost 3 bases and J 0 bases, leaving 6 bases between the germline ends. CDR3 DNA sequence: TGTGCCAGCAGTTTTTGGGGCTCTGGGGCCAACGTCCTGACTTTC. Translated: CASSFWGSGANVLTF.

The chain employs TRBV20-1 and TRBJ1-1; TRBD1 matches at 8 bases. This CDR3 has 14 amino acids. Germline loops: CDR1 DFQATT, CDR2 SNEGSKA (reference sequence). Germline trimming cut 5 bases from V and 1 base from J; bases unmatched to any gene: 6. The CDR3: CSAPRDRTNTEAFF. DNA for the CDR3: TGCAGTGCTCCTAGGGACAGGACGAACACTGAAGCTTTCTTT.

This clonotype was counted a few times. The rearrangement links TRBV4-3 to TRBJ1-6; D is undetermined. Deletions cut 4 bases from V and 9 bases from J, with 19 bases between. CDR1 and CDR2 (germline): LGHNA, YSLEER. This CDR3 is built from 16 residues. CDR3 bases: TGCGCCAGCAGCCGAGAACGACGCCAGACTGGTTCACCCCTCCACTTT. Translation gives CASSRERRQTGSPLHF.